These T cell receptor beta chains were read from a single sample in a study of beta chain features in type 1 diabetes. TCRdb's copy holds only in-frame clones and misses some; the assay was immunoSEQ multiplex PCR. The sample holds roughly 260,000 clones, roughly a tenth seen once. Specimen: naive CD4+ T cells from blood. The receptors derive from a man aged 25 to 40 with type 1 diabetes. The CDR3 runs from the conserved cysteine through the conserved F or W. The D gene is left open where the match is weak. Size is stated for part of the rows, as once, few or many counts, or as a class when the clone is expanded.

cdr3_nt: TGTGCCAGCAGTCGTTGGAGACAGGGCACTGAAGCTTTCTTT; cdr3_aa: CASSRWRQGTEAFF; j_call: TRBJ1-1; clone_size: -; v_call: TRBV6-5; d_call: TRBD1
cdr3_nt: TGTGCCTGGATGGGCGGGGGGATCCAAGAGACCCAGTACTTC; cdr3_aa: CAWMGGGIQETQYF; j_call: TRBJ2-5; clone_size: -; v_call: TRBV30; d_call: TRBD2
cdr3_nt: TGTGCCAGCAGGCCGGCGGACAGGGGGTTAGATACGCAGTATTTT; cdr3_aa: CASRPADRGLDTQYF; j_call: TRBJ2-3; clone_size: -; v_call: TRBV2; d_call: TRBD1
cdr3_nt: TGCGCCAGCAGCTCCCAAGGACAGACTGAAGCTTTCTTT; cdr3_aa: CASSSQGQTEAFF; j_call: TRBJ1-1; clone_size: few; v_call: TRBV5-1; d_call: -
cdr3_nt: TGTGCCAGTAGTATGGATCTGAGGTTGAGTTACTGGACCCAGTACTTC; cdr3_aa: CASSMDLRLSYWTQYF; j_call: TRBJ2-5; clone_size: -; v_call: TRBV19; d_call: -
cdr3_nt: TGTGCCAGCTCCTACGTGACAGGGGGGAACACTGAAGCTTTCTTT; cdr3_aa: CASSYVTGGNTEAFF; j_call: TRBJ1-1; clone_size: -; v_call: TRBV18; d_call: TRBD1
cdr3_nt: TGTGCCAGCAGTTCGCTGACTGGACAGGGGCAGGAGCAGTACTTC; cdr3_aa: CASSSLTGQGQEQYF; j_call: TRBJ2-7; clone_size: few; v_call: TRBV6-5; d_call: TRBD1
cdr3_nt: TGTGCCAGCAGTTCTCCGGGACAGGGGGCCCACGAGCAGTACTTC; cdr3_aa: CASSSPGQGAHEQYF; j_call: TRBJ2-7; clone_size: few; v_call: TRBV27; d_call: TRBD1
cdr3_nt: TGTGCCAGTAGTCCTATTGATAGCAATCAGCCCCAGCATTTT; cdr3_aa: CASSPIDSNQPQHF; j_call: TRBJ1-5; clone_size: -; v_call: TRBV19; d_call: -
cdr3_nt: TGTGCCAGCAGGTATCAGGGGTCCGAGCAGTTCTTC; cdr3_aa: CASRYQGSEQFF; j_call: TRBJ2-1; clone_size: -; v_call: TRBV28; d_call: -
cdr3_nt: TGTGCCAGCAACCTAATCGGGGTAGCGGGCACAGATACGCAGTATTTT; cdr3_aa: CASNLIGVAGTDTQYF; j_call: TRBJ2-3; clone_size: few; v_call: TRBV7-2; d_call: -
cdr3_nt: TGTGCCAGCAGCCCTAGGGGACAGGGGGCTGAAGCTTTCTTT; cdr3_aa: CASSPRGQGAEAFF; j_call: TRBJ1-1; clone_size: -; v_call: TRBV9; d_call: TRBD1
cdr3_nt: TGTGCCAGCAGCTTTAACGGGGAACAGCCCCAGCATTTT; cdr3_aa: CASSFNGEQPQHF; j_call: TRBJ1-5; clone_size: -; v_call: TRBV7-2; d_call: -
cdr3_nt: TGTGCCTGGGGACAGGTTTACAATGAGCAGTTCTTC; cdr3_aa: CAWGQVYNEQFF; j_call: TRBJ2-1; clone_size: few; v_call: TRBV30; d_call: TRBD1
cdr3_nt: TGTGCCACCAGCAGAGATGAGGCAGGGGACGATTTAGAGCAGTTCTTC; cdr3_aa: CATSRDEAGDDLEQFF; j_call: TRBJ2-1; clone_size: few; v_call: TRBV15; d_call: -
cdr3_nt: TGCGCCAGCAGCGATCCGATGGAGAGCTATGGCTACACCTTC; cdr3_aa: CASSDPMESYGYTF; j_call: TRBJ1-2; clone_size: -; v_call: TRBV5-1; d_call: -
cdr3_nt: TGCGCCAGCAGCCAAGATTACGGGTCCGTTAATGAGCAGTTCTTC; cdr3_aa: CASSQDYGSVNEQFF; j_call: TRBJ2-1; clone_size: few; v_call: TRBV4-3; d_call: -